The sequence of this TCR beta chain was determined in a study of T cells in localized non-small cell lung cancer. This table comes from immunoSEQ multiplex PCR, and its TCRdb copy is limited to in-frame clones, with some not included. Of approximately 30,000 clones detected, around 87% appear once; the ten largest clones hold around a sixth. Study-level results: Prolonged overall survival went with higher T cell density in the blood. Uninvolved adjacent lung had higher T cell clonality than tumor and all other tissues.

Remarks on this clone: The antigen remains undetermined.

The CDR3 totals 18 residues. J gave up 4 bases and V 0 bases, and 9 bases lay outside the gene matches. Germline lookup yields CDR1 LGHNA and CDR2 YNFKEQ. This sequence joins TRBV4-2 and TRBJ1-6; 7 bases are shared with TRBD1. The sequencing used peripheral blood mononuclear cells, collected before any cancer treatment. This clonotype was sampled from a man between 40 and 70 years old with stage III lung adenocarcinoma. The CDR3 DNA sequence: TGTGCCAGCAGCCAAGATATGCCGGGACAGAGATATAATTCACCCCTCCACTTT. Translated: CASSQDMPGQRYNSPLHF.